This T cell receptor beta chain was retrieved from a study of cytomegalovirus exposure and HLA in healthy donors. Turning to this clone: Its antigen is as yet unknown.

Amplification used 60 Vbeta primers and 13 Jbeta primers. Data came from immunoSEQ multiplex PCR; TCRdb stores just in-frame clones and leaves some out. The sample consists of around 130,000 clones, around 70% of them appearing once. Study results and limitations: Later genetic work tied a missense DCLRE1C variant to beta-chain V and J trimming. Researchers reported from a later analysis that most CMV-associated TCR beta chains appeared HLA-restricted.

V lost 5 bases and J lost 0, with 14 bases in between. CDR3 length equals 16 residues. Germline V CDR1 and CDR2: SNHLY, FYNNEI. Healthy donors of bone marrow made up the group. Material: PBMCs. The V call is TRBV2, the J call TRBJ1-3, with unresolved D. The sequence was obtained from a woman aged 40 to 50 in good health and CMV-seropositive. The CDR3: CASSREGGFSGNTIYF. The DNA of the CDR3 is TGTGCCAGCAGTCGCGAAGGCGGGTTCTCTGGAAACACCATATATTTT. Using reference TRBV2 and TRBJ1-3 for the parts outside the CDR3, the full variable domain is EPEVTQTPSHQVTQMGQEVILRCVPISNHLYFYWYRQILGQKVEFLVSFYNNEISEKSEIFDDQFSVERPDGSNFTLKIRSTKLEDSAMYFCASSREGGFSGNTIYFGEGSWLTVV.